This TCR beta chain was obtained from a study of control samples from healthy donors and cancer patients. There are 11 residues in the CDR3. Deletions cut 1 base from V and 12 bases from J, with 12 bases between. Germline CDR1 is DFQATT and CDR2 is SNEGSKA (reference sequence). Generated by immunoSEQ multiplex PCR, the TCRdb table keeps only in-frame clones and is missing some. The table lists about 170,000 clones, 91% of them singletons. Sequences were obtained from blood. This TCR was sampled from a woman younger than 45 in good health. The J gene is TRBJ1-1, the V gene TRBV20-1, with D possibly being TRBD1 (5 bases). The CDR3 protein is CSARGQGGTFF. The CDR3 DNA is TGCAGTGCTAGAGGGCAGGGTGGTACTTTCTTT.